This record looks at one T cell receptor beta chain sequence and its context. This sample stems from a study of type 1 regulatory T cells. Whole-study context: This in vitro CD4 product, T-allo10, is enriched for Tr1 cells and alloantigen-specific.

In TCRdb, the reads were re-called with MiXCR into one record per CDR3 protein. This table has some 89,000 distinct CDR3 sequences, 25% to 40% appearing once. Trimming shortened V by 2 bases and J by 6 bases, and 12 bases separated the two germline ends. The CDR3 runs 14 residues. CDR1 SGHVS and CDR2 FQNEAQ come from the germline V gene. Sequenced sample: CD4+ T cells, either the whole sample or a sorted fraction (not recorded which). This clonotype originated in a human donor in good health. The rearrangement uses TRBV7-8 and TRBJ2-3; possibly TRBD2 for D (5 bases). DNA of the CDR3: TGTGCCAGCAGCTTACGGGGAGAGTCGGATACGCAGTATTTT. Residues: CASSLRGESDTQYF. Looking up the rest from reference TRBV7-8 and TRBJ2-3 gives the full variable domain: GAGVSQSPRYKVAKRGQDVALRCDPISGHVSLFWYQQALGQGPEFLTYFQNEAQLDKSGLPSDRFFAERPEGSVSTLKIQRTQQEDSAVYLCASSLRGESDTQYFGPGTRLTVL.